This TCR beta chain was captured in a study of identical twins. TCRdb redid the calling of the 5' RACE reads with MiXCR, one entry per CDR3 protein. The sample lists approximately 230,000 distinct CDR3 sequences, under 8.5% occurring once. The CDR3 runs to 14 residues. Germline CDR1 and CDR2: SGHTA and FQGNSA. Deletions cut 6 bases from V and 6 bases from J, with 18 bases between. The sample was also reused in another study, on T cells expressing NK-cell markers.

The source of this sequence is a woman under 30 in good health. The rearrangement links TRBV7-2 to TRBJ2-7; D may be TRBD2 (6 bases). Sequenced input: CD8+ T cells sorted from blood. The CDR3, as DNA: TGTGCCAGCAGACGAATCAGGGAGGTCGGCGAGCAGTACTTC. It codes for CASRRIREVGEQYF.